This T cell receptor (beta chain) was obtained from a study of CD8 T cells in Susac syndrome. cDNA came from 0.5 to 1 ug RNA primed by random hexamers. TCRdb used MiXCR to reprocess the immunoSEQ multiplex PCR reads, holding one entry per CDR3 protein. The repertoire holds 84,000 or so distinct CDR3 sequences, with 85% to 95% as singletons. This clonotype was seen once. Germline CDR1 SQVTM, CDR2 ANQGSEA. Trimming took off 6 bases at V and 6 bases at J, with 18 bases between the two ends. This CDR3 spans 14 amino acids. The chain has TRBV29-1 and TRBJ2-1; no clear D. The origin of this receptor is a human donor with Susac syndrome. What was sequenced was CD8+ T cells from PBMCs. CDR3: CSVVPEAQVNEQFF. Here the CDR3 DNA reads TGCAGCGTCGTTCCCGAGGCCCAGGTCAATGAGCAGTTCTTC.